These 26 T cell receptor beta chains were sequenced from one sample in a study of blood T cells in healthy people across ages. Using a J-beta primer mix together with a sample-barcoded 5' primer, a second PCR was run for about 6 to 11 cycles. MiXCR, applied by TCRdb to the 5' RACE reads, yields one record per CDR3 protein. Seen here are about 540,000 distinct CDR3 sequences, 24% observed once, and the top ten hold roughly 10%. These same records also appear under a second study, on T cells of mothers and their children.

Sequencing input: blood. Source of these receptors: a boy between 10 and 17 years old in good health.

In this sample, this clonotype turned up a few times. CDR3 protein: CASRTGVPNTEAFF. CDR3 nucleotide sequence: TGTGCCAGCAGAACAGGGGTCCCGAACACTGAAGCTTTCTTT. The chain links TRBV28 to TRBJ1-1; TRBD1 aligns across 7 bases. CDR1 MDHEN and CDR2 SYDVKM come from the germline V gene. J gave up 1 base and V 6 bases, and 5 bases lay outside the gene matches. The CDR3 extends over 14 amino acids.

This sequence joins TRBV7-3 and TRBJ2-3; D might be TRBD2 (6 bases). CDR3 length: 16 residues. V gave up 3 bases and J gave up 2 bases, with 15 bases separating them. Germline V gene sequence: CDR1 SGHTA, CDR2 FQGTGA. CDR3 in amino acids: CASSFSGETPTDTQYF. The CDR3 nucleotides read TGTGCCAGCAGCTTTTCGGGGGAAACACCCACAGATACGCAGTATTTT.

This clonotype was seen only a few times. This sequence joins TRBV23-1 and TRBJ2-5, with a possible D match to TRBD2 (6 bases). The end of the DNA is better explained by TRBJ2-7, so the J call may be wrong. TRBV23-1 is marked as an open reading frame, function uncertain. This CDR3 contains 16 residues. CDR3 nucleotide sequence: TGCGCCAGCAGTCAATCCCTCCTAGCGCTCTCCTACGAGCAGTACTTC. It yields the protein CASSQSLLALSYEQYF.

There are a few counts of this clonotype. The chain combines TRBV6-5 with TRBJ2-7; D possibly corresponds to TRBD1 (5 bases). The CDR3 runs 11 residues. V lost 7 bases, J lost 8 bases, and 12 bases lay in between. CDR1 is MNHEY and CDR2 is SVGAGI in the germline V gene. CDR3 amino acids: CASNQGEKQYF. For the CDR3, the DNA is TGTGCCAGCAACCAGGGTGAGAAGCAGTACTTC.

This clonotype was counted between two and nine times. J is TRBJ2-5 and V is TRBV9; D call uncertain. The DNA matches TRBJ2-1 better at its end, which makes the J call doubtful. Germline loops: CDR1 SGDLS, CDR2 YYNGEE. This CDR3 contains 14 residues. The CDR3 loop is CASSPRYPYNEQFF. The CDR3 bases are TGTGCCAGCAGCCCGCGATACCCATACAATGAGCAGTTCTTC.

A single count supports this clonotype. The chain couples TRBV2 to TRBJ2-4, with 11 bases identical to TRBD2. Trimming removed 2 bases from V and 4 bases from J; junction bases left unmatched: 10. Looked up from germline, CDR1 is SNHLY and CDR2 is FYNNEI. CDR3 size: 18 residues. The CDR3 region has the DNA TGTGCCAGCAGTGAAAGGCTAGCGGGAGGAGGGTTTAAAAACATTCAGTACTTC. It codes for CASSERLAGGGFKNIQYF.

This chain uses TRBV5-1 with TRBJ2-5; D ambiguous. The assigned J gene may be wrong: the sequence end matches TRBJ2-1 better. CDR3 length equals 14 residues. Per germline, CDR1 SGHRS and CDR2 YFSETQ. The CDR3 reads CASSLVLQSDEQFF. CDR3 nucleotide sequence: TGCGCCAGCAGCTTGGTTTTGCAGTCCGATGAGCAGTTCTTC.

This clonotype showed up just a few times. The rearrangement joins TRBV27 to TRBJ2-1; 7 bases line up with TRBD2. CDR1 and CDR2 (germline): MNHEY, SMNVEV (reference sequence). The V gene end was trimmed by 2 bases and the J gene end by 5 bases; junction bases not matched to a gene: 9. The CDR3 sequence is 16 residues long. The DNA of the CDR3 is TGTGCCAGCAGTTTAATCGGCGGGAGTTTCAACAATGAGCAGTTCTTC. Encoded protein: CASSLIGGSFNNEQFF.

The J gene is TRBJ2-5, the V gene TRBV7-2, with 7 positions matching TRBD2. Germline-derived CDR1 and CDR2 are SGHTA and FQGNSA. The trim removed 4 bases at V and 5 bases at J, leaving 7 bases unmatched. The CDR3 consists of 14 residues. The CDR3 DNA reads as TGTGCCAGCAGCTCGATAGCGGGTCGGGAGACCCAGTACTTC. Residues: CASSSIAGRETQYF. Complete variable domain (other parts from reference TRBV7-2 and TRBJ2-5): GAGVSQSPSNKVTEKGKDVELRCDPISGHTALYWYRQSLGQGLEFLIYFQGNSAPDKSGLPSDRFSAERTGGSVSTLTIQRTQQEDSAVYLCASSSIAGRETQYFGPGTRLLVL.

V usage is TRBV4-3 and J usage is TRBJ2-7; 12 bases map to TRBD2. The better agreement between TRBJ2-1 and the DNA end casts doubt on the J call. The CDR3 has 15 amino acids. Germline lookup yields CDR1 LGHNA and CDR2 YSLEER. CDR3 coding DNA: TGCGCCAGCAGCCACCGACTAGCGGGAGAGCATGAGCAGTTCTTC. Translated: CASSHRLAGEHEQFF.

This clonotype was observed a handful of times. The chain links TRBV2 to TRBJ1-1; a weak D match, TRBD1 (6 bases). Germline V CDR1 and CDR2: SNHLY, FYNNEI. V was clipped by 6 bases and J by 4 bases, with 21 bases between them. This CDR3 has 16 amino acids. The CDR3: CASSEVGQTASTEAFF. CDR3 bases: TGTGCCAGCAGCGAGGTAGGACAGACTGCGAGCACTGAAGCTTTCTTT.

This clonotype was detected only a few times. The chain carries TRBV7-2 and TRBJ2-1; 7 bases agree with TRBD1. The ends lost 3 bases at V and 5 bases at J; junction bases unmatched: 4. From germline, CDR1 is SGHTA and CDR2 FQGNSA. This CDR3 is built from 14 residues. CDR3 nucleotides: TGTGCCAGCAGCTTCCGGGACAGTCACAATGAGCAGTTCTTC. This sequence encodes CASSFRDSHNEQFF.

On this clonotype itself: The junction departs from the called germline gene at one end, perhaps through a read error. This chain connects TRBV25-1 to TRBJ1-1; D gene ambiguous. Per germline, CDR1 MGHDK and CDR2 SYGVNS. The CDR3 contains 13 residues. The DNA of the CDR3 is TGTGCCTGCAGTGAATCCGGGAGGAGGTACGCTTTCTTT. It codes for CACSESGRRYAFF.

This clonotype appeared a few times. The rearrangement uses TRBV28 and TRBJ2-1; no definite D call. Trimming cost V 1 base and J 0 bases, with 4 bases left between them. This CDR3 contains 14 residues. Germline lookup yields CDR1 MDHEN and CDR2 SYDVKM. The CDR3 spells CASSLFASYNEQFF. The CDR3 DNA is TGTGCCAGCAGTTTATTCGCCTCCTACAATGAGCAGTTCTTC.

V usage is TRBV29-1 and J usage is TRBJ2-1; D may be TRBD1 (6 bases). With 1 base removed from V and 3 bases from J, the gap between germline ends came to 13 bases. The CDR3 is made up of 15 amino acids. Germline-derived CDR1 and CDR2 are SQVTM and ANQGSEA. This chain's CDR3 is CSVEAPGHDYNEQFF. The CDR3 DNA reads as TGCAGCGTTGAAGCCCCGGGACACGACTACAATGAGCAGTTCTTC.

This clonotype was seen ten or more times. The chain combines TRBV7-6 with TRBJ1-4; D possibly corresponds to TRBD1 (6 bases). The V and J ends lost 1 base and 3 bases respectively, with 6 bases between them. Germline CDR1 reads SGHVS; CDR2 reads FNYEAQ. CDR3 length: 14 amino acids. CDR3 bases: TGTGCCAGCAGCTTAGGGGGGCCTAATGAAAAACTGTTTTTT. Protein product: CASSLGGPNEKLFF.

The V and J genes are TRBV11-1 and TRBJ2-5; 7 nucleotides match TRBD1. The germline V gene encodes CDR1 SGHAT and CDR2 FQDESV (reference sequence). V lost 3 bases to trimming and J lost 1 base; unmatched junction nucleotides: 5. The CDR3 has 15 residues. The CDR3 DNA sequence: TGTGCCAGCAGCTTGTCGACAGGGCGCCAAGAGACCCAGTACTTC. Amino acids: CASSLSTGRQETQYF. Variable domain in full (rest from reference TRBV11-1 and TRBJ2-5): EAEVAQSPRYKITEKSQAVAFWCDPISGHATLYWYRQILGQGPELLVQFQDESVVDDSQLPKDRFSAERLKGVDSTLKIQPAELGDSAMYLCASSLSTGRQETQYFGPGTRLLVL.

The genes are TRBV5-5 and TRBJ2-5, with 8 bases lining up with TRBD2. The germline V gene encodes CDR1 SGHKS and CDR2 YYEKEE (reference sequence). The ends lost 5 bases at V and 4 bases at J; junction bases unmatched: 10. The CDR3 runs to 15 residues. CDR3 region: CASSAGTSVSETQYF. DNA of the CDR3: TGTGCCAGCAGTGCCGGGACTAGTGTCTCAGAGACCCAGTACTTC.

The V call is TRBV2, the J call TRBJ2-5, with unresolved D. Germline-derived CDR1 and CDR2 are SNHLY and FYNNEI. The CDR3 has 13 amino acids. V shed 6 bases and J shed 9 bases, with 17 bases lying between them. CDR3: CASSPIDAAAQYF. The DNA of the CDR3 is TGTGCCAGCAGCCCGATCGACGCGGCGGCCCAGTACTTC.

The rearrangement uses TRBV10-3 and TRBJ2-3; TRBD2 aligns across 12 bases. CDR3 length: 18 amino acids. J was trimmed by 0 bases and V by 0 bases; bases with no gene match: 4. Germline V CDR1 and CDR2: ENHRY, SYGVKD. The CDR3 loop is CAISESGLAGGSTDTQYF. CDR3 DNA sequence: TGTGCCATCAGTGAGTCCGGCCTAGCGGGGGGGAGCACAGATACGCAGTATTTT.

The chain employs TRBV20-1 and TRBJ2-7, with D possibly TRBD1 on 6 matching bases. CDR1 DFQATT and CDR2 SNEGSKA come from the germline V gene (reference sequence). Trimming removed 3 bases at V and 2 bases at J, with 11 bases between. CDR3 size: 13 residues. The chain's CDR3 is CSARIDRPYEQYF. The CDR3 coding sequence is TGCAGTGCTAGGATTGACAGGCCCTACGAGCAGTACTTC.

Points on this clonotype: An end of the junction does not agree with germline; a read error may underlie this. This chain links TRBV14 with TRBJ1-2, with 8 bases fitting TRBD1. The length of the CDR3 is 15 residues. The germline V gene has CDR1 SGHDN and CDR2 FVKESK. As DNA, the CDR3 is TGTGCCAGCAGCCAGACCAGGACAGGGAGCTATGGCTACAACTTC. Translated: CASSQTRTGSYGYNF.

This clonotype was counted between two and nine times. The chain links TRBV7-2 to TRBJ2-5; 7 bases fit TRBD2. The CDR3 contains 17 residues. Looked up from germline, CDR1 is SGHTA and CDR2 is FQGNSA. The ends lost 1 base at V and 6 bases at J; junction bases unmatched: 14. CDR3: CASSLGGRAGTTQTQYF. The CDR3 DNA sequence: TGTGCCAGCAGCTTAGGAGGGAGGGCGGGTACAACTCAGACCCAGTACTTC. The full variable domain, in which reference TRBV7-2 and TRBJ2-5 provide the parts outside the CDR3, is GAGVSQSPSNKVTEKGKDVELRCDPISGHTALYWYRQSLGQGLEFLIYFQGNSAPDKSGLPSDRFSAERTGGSVSTLTIQRTQQEDSAVYLCASSLGGRAGTTQTQYFGPGTRLLVL.

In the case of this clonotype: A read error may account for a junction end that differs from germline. The CDR3 nucleotides read TGTGCCAGCAGCCCGGGACTAGCGGGCACTCACTTC. Translation: CASSPGLAGTHF. The chain links TRBV4-2 to TRBJ2-5, with TRBD2 identical over 12 bases. This CDR3 comprises 12 residues. Germline values: CDR1 LGHNA, CDR2 YNFKEQ.

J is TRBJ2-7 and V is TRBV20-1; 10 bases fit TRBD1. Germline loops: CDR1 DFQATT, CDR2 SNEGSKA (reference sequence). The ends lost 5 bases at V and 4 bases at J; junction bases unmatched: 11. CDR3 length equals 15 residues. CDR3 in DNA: TGCAGTGCTTCGCCGGGACAGGGGATTCAGTACGAGCAGTACTTC. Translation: CSASPGQGIQYEQYF.

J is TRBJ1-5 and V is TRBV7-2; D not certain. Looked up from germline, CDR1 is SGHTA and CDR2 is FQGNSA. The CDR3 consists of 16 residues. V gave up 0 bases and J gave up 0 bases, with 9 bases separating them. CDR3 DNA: TGTGCCAGCAGCTTAGCCCTATCGGATAGCAATCAGCCCCAGCATTTT. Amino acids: CASSLALSDSNQPQHF.